A single T cell receptor beta chain is shown here with its context. Its antigen is not identified. This record belongs to a study of cytomegalovirus exposure and HLA in healthy donors. Findings of the study overall: Sequencing artifact likely explains a cluster of highly shared sequence variants. Researchers catalogued 150 or so TCR beta chains as cytomegalovirus-associated.

13 Jbeta primers and 60 Vbeta primers were used for the PCR. Assay: immunoSEQ multiplex PCR; the TCRdb copy retains only in-frame clones and omits some. The sample yields fewer than 140,000 clones, 60% to 75% seen once. The receptor comes from a male donor in good health and CMV-seropositive. Sequencing input: PBMCs.

CDR3 bases: TGTGCCAGCAGCGCTAGCGGGGGGGCGGAGACCCAGTACTTC. Its translation: CASSASGGAETQYF. V usage is TRBV9 and J usage is TRBJ2-5; TRBD2 matches 12 bases. This CDR3 comprises 14 residues. Trimming took 3 bases from V and 5 from J; bases not matched to a gene: 2. Per the germline V gene, CDR1 is SGDLS and CDR2 is YYNGEE. Full variable domain (remainder filled in from reference TRBV9 and TRBJ2-5): DSGVTQTPKHLITATGQRVTLRCSPRSGDLSVYWYQQSLDQGLQFLIQYYNGEERAKGNILERFSAQQFPDLHSELNLSSLELGDSALYFCASSASGGAETQYFGPGTRLLVL.